What follows describes a single T cell receptor beta chain. No antigen is known for it. Germline V lookup: CDR1 SGHRS, CDR2 YFSETQ. After removal of 2 bases from V and 3 bases from J, the junction contained 10 bases not matched to a gene. The CDR3 covers 16 residues. This sample is part of a study of cytomegalovirus exposure and HLA in healthy donors. TCRdb keeps only in-frame clones here, not all; method: immunoSEQ multiplex PCR. The data show some 120,000 clones, approximately 91% seen once. Study-wide points: Most observed TCR sequences were rare, whereas some public TCRs were detected in many donors. Overall, 164 TCR beta chains were annotated as cytomegalovirus-associated.

Sequenced material: PBMCs. This chain joins TRBV5-1 and TRBJ2-7; the match to TRBD2 covers 8 bases. The source of this sequence is a man aged 25-45 years in good health and CMV-seronegative. The CDR3 protein is CASSFRVTSGFYEQYF. DNA for the CDR3: TGCGCCAGCAGCTTTAGGGTAACTAGCGGCTTCTACGAGCAGTACTTC.